The 30 T cell receptor beta chains reported below all come from one sample, sequenced in a study of identifying expanded T cells in peripheral blood. The repertoire was sequenced with immunoSEQ multiplex PCR; TCRdb's copy has only in-frame clones and lacks some. The table has approximately 100,000 clones, around nine tenths seen once. The sequencing input was blood. Receptors were obtained from a person aged 18-70 years in good health.

This clone was seen only once. This rearrangement joins TRBV10-3 to TRBJ1-2, with no clear D. Germline CDR1 and CDR2: ENHRY and SYGVKD. Deletions cut 10 bases from V and 8 bases from J, with 23 bases between. This CDR3 has 14 amino acids. CDR3 nucleotides: TGTGCCAGCGGTCCCTCCGAGGTTGAGTGGGGCTACACCTTC. Translated, it gives CASGPSEVEWGYTF.

In its sample, this clone was seen a few times. The chain carries TRBV18 and TRBJ1-6, with D maybe TRBD1 (5 bases). Germline V gene lookup returns CDR1 KGHSH and CDR2 LQKENI. Trimming took 2 bases from V and 9 from J, leaving 14 bases between them. This CDR3 is built from 15 residues. CDR3 sequence: CASSPVPTASSPLHF. The CDR3 DNA follows: TGTGCCAGCTCACCAGTCCCGACAGCCAGTTCACCCCTCCACTTT.

This clone was seen more than once but under ten times. This chain joins TRBV18 and TRBJ2-3; TRBD2 matches 13 bases. Trimming at V came to 4 bases and at J to 2 bases, leaving 6 bases not matched to a gene. Germline values: CDR1 KGHSH, CDR2 LQKENI. CDR3 size: 17 residues. The DNA of the CDR3 is TGTGCCAGCTCACACTTAGGACTAGCGGGGGACACAGATACGCAGTATTTT. Protein: CASSHLGLAGDTDTQYF.

This chain connects TRBV14 to TRBJ1-2; no firm D call. This CDR3 has 14 amino acids. The V end lost 4 bases, the J end lost 4 bases, and 13 bases lay between the germline ends. Germline lookup yields CDR1 SGHDN and CDR2 FVKESK. The CDR3 protein is CASSPLREVYGYTF. DNA for the CDR3: TGTGCCAGCAGCCCCCTCCGGGAGGTCTATGGCTACACCTTC.

The gene calls are TRBV7-2 and TRBJ2-5; the D gene is possibly TRBD1 (5 bases). V was clipped by 1 base and J by 2 bases, with 8 bases between them. This CDR3 region has 14 residues. CDR1 SGHTA and CDR2 FQGNSA come from the germline V gene. CDR3: CASSLDPGQETQYF. In DNA form, the CDR3 reads TGTGCCAGCAGCTTAGACCCAGGGCAAGAGACCCAGTACTTC.

V gene TRBV10-3 combines with J gene TRBJ2-1; TRBD2 agrees at 12 bases. Germline V lookup: CDR1 ENHRY, CDR2 SYGVKD. V shed 5 bases, J shed 0 bases, and the junction held 11 bases outside the gene matches. This CDR3 is 19 amino acids long. The CDR3 nucleotides read TGTGCCATCAGTACCACCGGGACTAGCGGGCCCAGCTCCTACAATGAGCAGTTCTTC. Translated: CAISTTGTSGPSSYNEQFF.

The CDR3 reads CASSTGLSGNSPLHF. The CDR3 DNA reads as TGTGCCAGCAGTACAGGGCTCTCGGGTAATTCACCCCTCCACTTT. This sequence joins TRBV6-1 and TRBJ1-6; D might be TRBD1 (6 bases). The CDR3 contains 15 residues. Trimming took 5 bases from V and 6 from J, leaving 14 bases between them. The germline CDR1 and CDR2 sequences are MNHNS and SASEGT.

The rearrangement joins TRBV13 to TRBJ1-5; 7 nucleotides match TRBD1. From germline, CDR1 is PRHDT and CDR2 FYEKMQ (reference sequence). This CDR3 spans 15 amino acids. V shed 0 bases, J shed 3 bases, and the junction held 2 bases outside the gene matches. The CDR3 DNA follows: TGTGCCAGCAGCTTAGGAGGACAGGACAATCAGCCCCAGCATTTT. It codes for CASSLGGQDNQPQHF.

This clone was picked up one time. The rearrangement links TRBV19 to TRBJ1-4, with D possibly being TRBD1 (6 bases). The CDR3 is 13 amino acids. V was cut by 6 bases and J by 3 bases, with 8 bases left in between. The V gene's germline CDR1 is LNHDA and CDR2 SQIVND (reference sequence). CDR3 loop: CASRGGSNEKLFF. The CDR3 bases are TGTGCCAGTAGAGGGGGATCTAATGAAAAACTGTTTTTT.

The CDR3 DNA reads as TGTGCCAGCTCACCGCCGGGACAGGGGGCCATCGGGGAGCTGTTTTTT. This sequence encodes CASSPPGQGAIGELFF. The rearrangement links TRBV18 to TRBJ2-2; TRBD1 matches at 12 bases. Germline CDR1 KGHSH, CDR2 LQKENI. Trimming cost V 3 bases and J 7 bases; bases outside gene matches: 6. The CDR3 is made up of 16 amino acids.

CDR3 nucleotides: TGTGCCAGTAGTAGCGGACAGGGGGCGCGAAGAGAGCAGTTCTTC. It encodes CASSSGQGARREQFF. The chain recombines TRBV19 with TRBJ2-1, with TRBD1 matching over 11 bases. CDR3 length equals 15 residues. CDR1 is LNHDA and CDR2 is SQIVND in the germline V gene (reference sequence). With 4 bases clipped from V and 10 bases from J, the junction kept 9 bases outside the gene matches.

This rearrangement joins TRBV7-2 to TRBJ1-5, with a tentative D call TRBD1 (6 bases). V was clipped by 1 base and J by 1 base, with 11 bases between them. This CDR3 is 16 amino acids long. From germline, CDR1 is SGHTA and CDR2 FQGNSA. CDR3 protein: CASSLGGAASNQPQHF. CDR3 nucleotides: TGTGCCAGCAGCTTAGGGGGGGCGGCGAGCAATCAGCCCCAGCATTTT.

The CDR3 here is CATSPRQGLGYGYTF. In nucleotides, the CDR3 is TGTGCCACCAGCCCCCGACAGGGGTTGGGGTATGGCTACACCTTC. The chain links TRBV15 to TRBJ1-2; 8 bases agree with TRBD1. This CDR3 contains 15 residues. The J segment lost 5 bases and the V segment lost 5 bases, leaving 10 bases of the junction unmatched. Germline values: CDR1 LNHNV, CDR2 YYDKDF (reference sequence). The whole variable domain, remainder taken from reference TRBV15 and TRBJ1-2, is DAMVIQNPRYQVTQFGKPVTLSCSQTLNHNVMYWYQQKSSQAPKLLFHYYDKDFNNEADTPDNFQSRRPNTSFCFLDIRSPGLGDTAMYLCATSPRQGLGYGYTFGSGTRLTVV.

This clone was detected many times. The J gene is TRBJ1-6, the V gene TRBV6-5; 7 bases line up with TRBD1. The V gene's germline CDR1 is MNHEY and CDR2 SVGAGI. The V gene end was trimmed by 6 bases and the J gene end by 8 bases; junction bases not matched to a gene: 10. CDR3 length: 15 amino acids. The chain's CDR3 is CASRTTTGSHSPLHF. The CDR3 nucleotides are TGTGCCAGCAGAACCACGACAGGGTCGCATTCACCCCTCCACTTT.

In its sample, this clone was seen once. The chain carries TRBV4-3 and TRBJ2-5; D unresolved. The J call is doubtful: the DNA matches TRBJ2-7 better. This CDR3 has 15 residues. The germline V gene encodes CDR1 LGHNA and CDR2 YSLEER. The CDR3 bases are TGCGCCAGCAGCCAAGATCTGGCGGTGAGCTACGAGCAGTACTTC. Its protein product is CASSQDLAVSYEQYF.

The genes are TRBV7-7 and TRBJ1-4; D perhaps matches TRBD1 (5 bases). V shed 4 bases and J shed 8 bases, with 11 bases lying between them. Germline V lookup: CDR1 SSHAT, CDR2 FNYEAQ (reference sequence). The CDR3 loop spans 13 amino acids. The CDR3 DNA reads TGTGCCAGCAGCTCAGGGACGGGGGAAAAACTGTTTTTT. Translated: CASSSGTGEKLFF.

This chain joins TRBV15 and TRBJ1-4, with 9 bases lining up with TRBD1. Germline V gene lookup returns CDR1 LNHNV and CDR2 YYDKDF (reference sequence). The CDR3 is 13 amino acids. Trimming cost V 11 bases and J 8 bases; bases outside gene matches: 9. The CDR3: CALSRGQGEKLFF. The DNA of the CDR3 is TGTGCCTTATCAAGGGGACAGGGAGAAAAACTGTTTTTT.

The chain uses TRBV19 and TRBJ2-5; 8 bases fit TRBD2. The CDR3 length is 16 residues. Per the germline V gene, CDR1 is LNHDA and CDR2 is SQIVND (reference sequence). Unmatched junction bases numbered 13, after V lost 5 bases and J lost 5 bases. CDR3 amino acids: CASSPGTGGGRETQYF. As DNA, the CDR3 is TGTGCCAGTAGTCCGGGGACCGGGGGGGGCCGGGAGACCCAGTACTTC.

The rearrangement joins TRBV6-5 to TRBJ1-5; no firm D call. The V end lost 6 bases, the J end lost 11 bases, and 14 bases lay between the germline ends. CDR1 is MNHEY and CDR2 is SVGAGI in the germline V gene. This CDR3 is 12 amino acids long. Here the CDR3 reads CASSHLGETQHF. The CDR3 bases are TGTGCCAGCAGCCATCTCGGGGAGACCCAGCATTTT.

The chain links TRBV6-4 to TRBJ1-1, with TRBD1 as a possible D gene (6 bases). Looked up from germline, CDR1 is MRHNA and CDR2 is SNTAGT. The CDR3 covers 14 residues. Deletions cut 2 bases from V and 4 bases from J, with 11 bases between. This CDR3 reads CASSDTSRGTEAFF. The CDR3 DNA reads TGTGCCAGCAGTGACACAAGCAGGGGCACTGAAGCTTTCTTT.

The V call is TRBV7-2, the J call TRBJ2-7; D gene uncertain. The CDR3 has 11 residues. Deletions cut 5 bases from V and 6 bases from J, with 8 bases between. CDR1 SGHTA and CDR2 FQGNSA come from the germline V gene. The CDR3 protein is CASSPPPEQYF. DNA for the CDR3: TGTGCCAGCAGCCCCCCGCCCGAGCAGTACTTC.

The rearrangement joins TRBV11-2 to TRBJ2-5, with 13 positions matching TRBD2. Looked up from germline, CDR1 is SGHAT and CDR2 is FQNNGV. CDR3 length: 15 amino acids. The V gene end was trimmed by 5 bases and the J gene end by 2 bases; junction bases not matched to a gene: 2. The CDR3 DNA sequence: TGTGCCAGCAGCCCGACTAGCGGGGGGCAAGAGACCCAGTACTTC. As protein: CASSPTSGGQETQYF.

The CDR3, as DNA: TGTGCCAGCAGCTTAGTCCTTTATAGCAATCAGCCCCAGCATTTT. Residues: CASSLVLYSNQPQHF. The genes are TRBV7-2 and TRBJ1-5, with no clear D. Trimming stripped 1 base from V and 0 bases from J, with 7 bases between. The CDR3 has 15 residues. Germline assignment: CDR1 SGHTA and CDR2 FQGNSA.

V and J are TRBV27 and TRBJ1-5; TRBD1 aligns across 7 bases. CDR3 length: 13 residues. Germline values: CDR1 MNHEY, CDR2 SMNVEV (reference sequence). After removal of 8 bases from V and 5 bases from J, the junction contained 6 bases not matched to a gene. The CDR3 here is CASSQGVDQPQHF. CDR3 sequence (DNA): TGTGCCAGCTCCCAGGGGGTTGATCAGCCCCAGCATTTT.

In this sample, this clone turned up once. V is TRBV5-6 and J is TRBJ1-4; 8 nucleotides agree with TRBD1. Germline V gene sequence: CDR1 SGHDT, CDR2 YYEEEE. The CDR3 spans 17 residues. With V trimmed by 4 bases and J by 0 bases, 8 bases remained unmatched. Here the CDR3 reads CASSTLTGVTTNEKLFF. The CDR3 DNA follows: TGTGCCAGCAGCACCTTGACAGGGGTGACAACTAATGAAAAACTGTTTTTT.

This clone was seen only once. The J gene is TRBJ2-7, the V gene TRBV5-4; perhaps TRBD1 as D (5 bases). Germline CDR1 and CDR2: SGHNT and YYREEE (reference sequence). Trimming left V 4 bases short and J 6 bases short, with 17 bases between. The CDR3 loop spans 14 amino acids. The CDR3, as DNA: TGTGCCAGCAGCCGCAGGGCGTTACCGGCCGAGCAGTACTTC. Amino acids: CASSRRALPAEQYF.

The genes are TRBV6-6 and TRBJ2-3, with D possibly matching TRBD2 (7 bases). CDR1 is MNHNY and CDR2 is SVGAGI in the germline V gene (reference sequence). The CDR3 has 15 residues. With 3 bases removed from V and 5 bases from J, the gap between germline ends came to 15 bases. The CDR3 DNA is TGTGCCAGCAGTTATGTTGGGGGGGCTAGAGATACGCAGTATTTT. Translation: CASSYVGGARDTQYF.

This rearrangement joins TRBV6-6 to TRBJ1-2; TRBD1 might be the D (6 bases). CDR1 and CDR2 from the germline V gene are MNHNY and SVGAGI (reference sequence). Trimming took off 1 base at V and 7 bases at J, with 13 bases between the two ends. The CDR3 is 14 amino acids. The CDR3 DNA reads TGTGCCAGCAGTTACTGGGCAGGGGAAAGTGGCTACACCTTC. Translated: CASSYWAGESGYTF.

This rearrangement joins TRBV5-4 to TRBJ2-5, with D uncertain. This CDR3 spans 15 amino acids. The germline V gene encodes CDR1 SGHNT and CDR2 YYREEE (reference sequence). Trimming cost V 4 bases and J 5 bases, with 18 bases left between them. The CDR3 sequence is CASSPMSAGWETQYF. The CDR3 nucleotides are TGTGCCAGCAGCCCGATGTCCGCTGGGTGGGAGACCCAGTACTTC.

A single count supports this clone. The chain joins TRBV25-1 to TRBJ1-2, with D uncertain. Germline V gives CDR1 MGHDK, CDR2 SYGVNS. This CDR3 has 14 amino acids. The V end lost 1 base, the J end lost 4 bases, and 10 bases lay between the germline ends. In nucleotides, the CDR3 is TGTGCCAGCAGTGAATCGGCCCCCCTCTATGGCTACACCTTC. Its translation: CASSESAPLYGYTF.